This T cell receptor (beta chain) was sequenced for a study of blood T cell repertoires in COVID-19. Here immunoSEQ multiplex PCR was the method, and the copy in TCRdb shows in-frame clones only, minus some. The data show around 480,000 clones, about 91% seen once. The V end was cut by 2 bases, the J end by 3 bases, with 11 bases between. Germline CDR1 and CDR2: KGHSH and LQKENI. The CDR3 contains 15 residues. The chain carries TRBV18 and TRBJ1-5, with D perhaps TRBD1 (5 bases). The clonotype originates from a woman aged 45 to 65 with COVID-19, enrolled during active disease. The sample consisted of peripheral blood. CDR3 sequence (DNA): TGTGCCAGCTCACCAAGGACAACCGACAATCAGCCCCAGCATTTT. Its protein product is CASSPRTTDNQPQHF.